The rows below give T cell receptor beta chains drawn from one sample of a study of read filtering for tumor transcriptome and immune sequencing. Via MiXCR, TCRdb re-called the reads, giving one row per CDR3 protein. Found here are about 130,000 distinct CDR3 sequences, 10% to 15% of them singletons; the top ten hold approximately 11%. Sequencing input: a population of CD138-negative cells sorted from bone marrow. These receptors were taken from a donor aged 40 or over with multiple myeloma. Both conserved end residues are part of each CDR3. The listing skips clone size in some rows; elsewhere it reads once, few, many or a size class.

v_gene	j_gene	abundance	CDR3aa
TRBV6-6	TRBJ1-5	NA	CASSKGTGRSDQPQHF
TRBV7-2	TRBJ1-1	NA	CASTQGAQNTEAFF
TRBV29-1	TRBJ2-1	many	CSVAQTTYNEQFF
TRBV5-1	TRBJ2-3	many	CASSRTGLTDTQYF
TRBV30	TRBJ2-3	few	CAWGQFGGPLSTDTQYF
TRBV28	TRBJ1-5	few	CASSLGGPNQPQHF
TRBV20-1	TRBJ1-1	many	CSAQPPGRYTEAFF
TRBV7-2	TRBJ2-3	NA	CASSLRGISTDTQYF
TRBV10-2	TRBJ2-2	NA	CASSSGTYSNTGELFF
TRBV6-1	TRBJ1-3	many	CASSDGGYGNTIYF
TRBV15	TRBJ2-1	many	CATSVQGRPRHEQFF
TRBV2	TRBJ2-1	many	CARGQTSGDFSEQFF
TRBV5-4	TRBJ1-1	many	CASSHGSGSYTEAFF
TRBV12-3/TRBV12-4	TRBJ1-2	many	CASSGQVEGYTF
TRBV7-3	TRBJ2-1	NA	CASSRERVAVNGQFF
TRBV25-1	TRBJ2-5	NA	CASSEWGPEETQYF
TRBV30	TRBJ2-3	many	CAWSTLGGGPPDTQYF
TRBV6-5	TRBJ1-3	few	CASSYQGQISGNTIYF
TRBV20-1	TRBJ2-1	many	CSATKRTSGSPSSRREQFF
TRBV3-1	TRBJ1-4	many	CASSEPGQGKKLFF
TRBV10-3	TRBJ2-3	NA	CAISEKREADTQYF
TRBV3-1	TRBJ2-2	many	CASSPGGAGELFF
TRBV2	TRBJ2-3	NA	CANIFQGSDTQYF